The 7 T cell receptor beta chains below all came from one sample that was sequenced in a study of cytomegalovirus exposure and HLA in healthy donors (dated by TCRdb to about 2017). Libraries were made using the immunoSEQ multiplex PCR assay. For the multiplex PCR, a mixture combining 60 forward primers for TCR Vbeta segments and 13 reverse primers for TCR Jbeta segments was used. TCRdb retrieved this table from immuneACCESS and kept in-frame rearrangements only. Not all clones are present; in checked studies, unresolved V genes account for under half, and no reason is known for the remainder. A total of more than 85,000 clones appear in this sample, approximately 83% of them only once. 5% to 6.5% of the sample is taken by the ten largest. The sequencing input was PBMCs. Receptors were obtained from a man aged 18-30 years in good health and CMV-seronegative.

This chain connects TRBV5-1 to TRBJ2-2; tentatively, D is TRBD1 (5 bases). This CDR3 is built from 17 residues. CDR1 and CDR2 from the germline V gene are SGHRS and YFSETQ. V lost 0 bases, J lost 1 base, and 13 bases lay in between. The CDR3 loop reads CASSLAQAGQNTGELFF. DNA for the CDR3: TGCGCCAGCAGCTTGGCCCAGGCAGGGCAGAACACCGGGGAGCTGTTTTTT.

The genes are TRBV7-9 and TRBJ1-2; D gene ambiguous. Trimming shortened V by 2 bases and J by 8 bases, and 18 bases separated the two germline ends. CDR1 is SEHNR and CDR2 is FQNEAQ in the germline V gene (reference sequence). The CDR3 length is 15 residues. For the CDR3, the DNA is TGTGCCAGCAGCTTAAAGGCAGGAGCCCCGGGGGGCTACACCTTC. This encodes CASSLKAGAPGGYTF.

The CDR3 nucleotides read TGTGCCAGTAGTAAAAACGGACTAGCGGGAGACCCAGTAGCCAAAAACATTCAGTACTTC. This gives the protein CASSKNGLAGDPVAKNIQYF. The chain recombines TRBV19 with TRBJ2-4, with 13 bases lining up with TRBD2. The V gene's germline CDR1 is LNHDA and CDR2 SQIVND (reference sequence). V shed 4 bases, J shed 0 bases, and the junction held 12 bases outside the gene matches. The CDR3 loop spans 20 amino acids.

The gene calls are TRBV7-3 and TRBJ2-3; D perhaps matches TRBD2 (5 bases). V was clipped by 5 bases and J by 6 bases, with 27 bases between them. Per germline, CDR1 SGHTA and CDR2 FQGTGA. The length of the CDR3 is 18 residues. CDR3: CASSPTASSGSPRDTQYF. In DNA form, the CDR3 reads TGTGCCAGCAGCCCCACTGCCTCAAGCGGAAGTCCACGTGATACGCAGTATTTT. The variable domain in full, completed from reference TRBV7-3 and TRBJ2-3, reads GAGVSQTPSNKVTEKGKYVELRCDPISGHTALYWYRQSLGQGPEFLIYFQGTGAADDSGLPNDRFFAVRPEGSVSTLKIQRTERGDSAVYLCASSPTASSGSPRDTQYFGPGTRLTVL.

The chain couples TRBV11-3 to TRBJ2-7; weak D call: TRBD1 (5 bases). Germline V gives CDR1 SGHNT, CDR2 YENEEA. Trimming took 1 base from V and 0 from J, leaving 10 bases between them. The CDR3 runs 15 residues. CDR3 protein: CASSLVRGSSYEQYF. The CDR3 DNA sequence: TGTGCCAGCAGCTTAGTAAGGGGCAGCTCCTACGAGCAGTACTTC.

The chain is built from TRBV19 and TRBJ2-1; D unclear. This CDR3 has 15 residues. V gave up 4 bases and J gave up 0 bases, with 10 bases separating them. CDR1 and CDR2 (germline): LNHDA, SQIVND (reference sequence). The CDR3 region is CASSRAESSYNEQFF. The CDR3 DNA reads as TGTGCCAGTAGTAGGGCAGAAAGCTCCTACAATGAGCAGTTCTTC.

The gene calls are TRBV7-9 and TRBJ2-3, with a tentative D call TRBD1 (6 bases). Germline lookup yields CDR1 SEHNR and CDR2 FQNEAQ (reference sequence). The CDR3 loop spans 12 amino acids. V was clipped by 5 bases and J by 6 bases, with 9 bases between them. The CDR3 sequence: CASSPTGDTQYF. The CDR3 DNA sequence: TGTGCCAGCAGCCCAACAGGGGATACGCAGTATTTT.